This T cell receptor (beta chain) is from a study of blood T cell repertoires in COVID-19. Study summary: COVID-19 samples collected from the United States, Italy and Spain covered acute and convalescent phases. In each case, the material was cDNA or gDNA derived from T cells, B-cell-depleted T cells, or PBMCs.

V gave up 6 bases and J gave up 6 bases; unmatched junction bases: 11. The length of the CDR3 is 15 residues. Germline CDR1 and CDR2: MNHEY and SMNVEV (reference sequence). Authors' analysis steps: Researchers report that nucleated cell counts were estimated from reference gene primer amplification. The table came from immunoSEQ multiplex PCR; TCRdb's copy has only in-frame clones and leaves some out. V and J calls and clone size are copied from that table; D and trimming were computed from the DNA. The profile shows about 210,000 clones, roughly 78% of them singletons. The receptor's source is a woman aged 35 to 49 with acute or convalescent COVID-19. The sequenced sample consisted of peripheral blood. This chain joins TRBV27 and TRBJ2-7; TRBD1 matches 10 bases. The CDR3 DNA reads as TGTGCCAGCAGCTTGGCCGGGACAGGGGCGGTCGAGCAGTACTTC. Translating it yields CASSLAGTGAVEQYF.